Following are 24 T cell receptor beta chains from one sample sequenced in a study of control samples from healthy donors and cancer patients. Profiled with immunoSEQ multiplex PCR; TCRdb holds only in-frame clones, not every one. The sample has about 51,000 clones; roughly 90% are singletons. Material: PBMCs. The receptors shown here come from a man aged 50 or older with head and neck cancer.

This sequence joins TRBV9 and TRBJ2-1; D is perhaps TRBD2 (6 bases). Germline lookup yields CDR1 SGDLS and CDR2 YYNGEE. V lost 3 bases to trimming and J lost 8 bases, with 9 bases between them. The CDR3 has 12 residues. CDR3 sequence reads: CASSAGGHEQFF. DNA of the CDR3: TGTGCCAGCAGCGCCGGGGGTCATGAGCAGTTCTTC. Filled out from reference TRBV9 and TRBJ2-1, the complete variable domain reads DSGVTQTPKHLITATGQRVTLRCSPRSGDLSVYWYQQSLDQGLQFLIQYYNGEERAKGNILERFSAQQFPDLHSELNLSSLELGDSALYFCASSAGGHEQFFGPGTRLTVL.

This clone was observed a single time. This chain connects TRBV29-1 to TRBJ2-2; 8 positions agree with TRBD2. The germline gives CDR1 SQVTM, CDR2 ANQGSEA. V shed 3 bases, J shed 8 bases, and the junction held 2 bases outside the gene matches. CDR3 length equals 12 residues. In DNA, the CDR3 is TGCAGCGTTGAGGGGACTAGGGGGGAGCTGTTTTTT. Residues: CSVEGTRGELFF.

V is TRBV4-2 and J is TRBJ2-1; D may be TRBD1 (6 bases). The CDR3 totals 15 residues. Germline V gene lookup returns CDR1 LGHNA and CDR2 YNFKEQ. Trimming removed 2 bases from V and 8 bases from J, with 16 bases in between. This CDR3 is CASSQITQGRDEQFF. CDR3 bases: TGTGCCAGCAGCCAAATTACACAGGGTCGGGATGAGCAGTTCTTC.

This chain uses TRBV29-1 with TRBJ2-1; 10 nucleotides line up with TRBD2. V was clipped by 6 bases and J by 10 bases; unmatched bases: 3. The germline gives CDR1 SQVTM, CDR2 ANQGSEA. The CDR3 consists of 11 residues. This CDR3 reads CSVEGLAEQFF. CDR3 DNA: TGCAGCGTGGAGGGACTAGCGGAGCAGTTCTTC.

This sequence joins TRBV18 and TRBJ2-3, with 13 bases aligning to TRBD2. The V gene's germline CDR1 is KGHSH and CDR2 LQKENI. Trimming at V came to 8 bases and at J to 0 bases, leaving 11 bases not matched to a gene. This CDR3 spans 18 amino acids. CDR3 coding DNA: TGTGCCAGCCATCGTGGACTAGCGGGAGTCCGGAGCACAGATACGCAGTATTTT. Translated: CASHRGLAGVRSTDTQYF.

V gene TRBV28 combines with J gene TRBJ2-7; 9 bases are a match to TRBD1. V lost 4 bases, J lost 0 bases, and 13 bases stayed unmatched. CDR1 is MDHEN, CDR2 SYDVKM, per germline. The CDR3 sequence is 18 residues long. The CDR3 DNA sequence: TGTGCCAGCAGTTCCCGGGACAGGGTATCTCCGAGCTCCTACGAGCAGTACTTC. It is translated as CASSSRDRVSPSSYEQYF.

V gene TRBV28 combines with J gene TRBJ2-6, with unresolved D. This CDR3 spans 15 amino acids. The V gene's germline CDR1 is MDHEN and CDR2 SYDVKM. V was pared by 2 bases and J by 0 bases, with 5 bases between. Here the CDR3 reads CASSLGSSGANVLTF. The CDR3 DNA reads TGTGCCAGCAGTTTAGGTTCCTCTGGGGCCAACGTCCTGACTTTC.

The V and J genes are TRBV4-1 and TRBJ1-4, with D hard to call. This CDR3 region has 15 residues. Germline V gene sequence: CDR1 MGHRA, CDR2 YSYEKL. V was clipped by 0 bases and J by 8 bases, with 13 bases between them. CDR3 coding DNA: TGCGCCAGCAGCCAAGACGAGGGTTCAGGAGAAAAACTGTTTTTT. This sequence encodes CASSQDEGSGEKLFF.

For this clone: The germline gene is not matched at one end of the junction; a read error may be the cause. The V and J genes are TRBV6-1 and TRBJ1-2; 9 nucleotides align to TRBD1. In germline, CDR1 is MNHNS, CDR2 SASEGT. The CDR3 has 16 residues. The CDR3 region is CASREAWTGESYGYTF. CDR3 in DNA: TGTGCCAGCAGGGAAGCATGGACAGGGGAGAGCTATGGCTACACCTTC.

This sequence joins TRBV12-2 and TRBJ2-4; the D call of TRBD2 is as the table states it, not checked on the DNA. TRBV12-2 constitutes a pseudogene. This CDR3 comprises 15 residues. CDR3 protein: CASRFLSSERRGWYF. The CDR3 DNA is TGTGCAAGTCGCTTTTTAAGTAGTGAGCGGCGAGGGTGGTACTTC.

The genes are TRBV5-1 and TRBJ1-1; the D gene is possibly TRBD1 (6 bases). Germline V gene lookup returns CDR1 SGHRS and CDR2 YFSETQ. The germline V and J ends were trimmed by 4 bases and 1 base, with 11 bases remaining between them. There are 14 residues in the CDR3. The CDR3: CASSARDKNTEAFF. DNA of the CDR3: TGCGCCAGCAGCGCCCGGGACAAGAACACTGAAGCTTTCTTT.

This chain uses TRBV11-3 with TRBJ2-1, with D possibly matching TRBD2 (6 bases). CDR3 length: 15 amino acids. V shed 4 bases and J shed 7 bases, with 17 bases lying between them. Germline CDR1 SGHNT, CDR2 YENEEA. For the CDR3, the DNA is TGTGCCAGCAGCTCCACCGTGGGAGGTCGGAATGAGCAGTTCTTC. Amino acids: CASSSTVGGRNEQFF.

This rearrangement joins TRBV7-7 to TRBJ2-7; TRBD2 agrees at 12 bases. In germline, CDR1 is SSHAT, CDR2 FNYEAQ (reference sequence). CDR3 length: 15 amino acids. Trimming at V came to 5 bases and at J to 7 bases, leaving 9 bases not matched to a gene. This chain's CDR3 is CASSPRTSGEGEQYF. The DNA for the CDR3 is TGTGCCAGCAGCCCCCGGACTAGCGGGGAAGGAGAGCAGTACTTC.

This clone was recorded only once. The chain has TRBV12-1 and TRBJ2-7. TRBV12-1 is a known pseudogene. This CDR3 contains 12 residues. The chain's CDR3 is CASSFRGVEQYF. The CDR3 nucleotides are TGTGCCAGCAGCTTTAGGGGGGTCGAGCAGTACTTC.

The V call is TRBV27, the J call TRBJ1-4; weak D call: TRBD1 (5 bases). From germline, CDR1 is MNHEY and CDR2 SMNVEV (reference sequence). This CDR3 is 15 amino acids long. V was pared by 6 bases and J by 3 bases, with 14 bases between. Here the CDR3 reads CASRRRQNSNEKLFF. Here the CDR3 DNA reads TGTGCCAGCAGACGTCGACAGAATTCTAATGAAAAACTGTTTTTT.

The chain links TRBV6-5 to TRBJ2-2; D unclear. Looked up from germline, CDR1 is MNHEY and CDR2 is SVGAGI. The CDR3 spans 15 residues. V lost 7 bases and J 2 bases, leaving 14 bases between the germline ends. The DNA for the CDR3 is TGTGCCAGCAACCCCACCCTTCGAAACACCGGGGAGCTGTTTTTT. This sequence encodes CASNPTLRNTGELFF.

V is TRBV29-1 and J is TRBJ2-7; D possibly uses TRBD1 or TRBD2 (5 bases each). Trimming stripped 4 bases from V and 2 bases from J, with 21 bases between. CDR1 and CDR2 (germline): SQVTM, ANQGSEA. This CDR3 comprises 16 residues. CDR3 loop: CSVGSPGRGAPYEQYF. For the CDR3, the DNA is TGCAGCGTTGGATCCCCGGGAAGGGGAGCCCCCTACGAGCAGTACTTC.

A note on this clone: At one boundary the junction diverges from the germline segment, which might be a read error. The CDR3 spells CASSVDRDLDTQYF. CDR3 nucleotide sequence: TGTGCCAGCAGCGTAGACAGGGATTTGGATACGCAGTATTTT. This chain uses TRBV11-3 with TRBJ2-3; 7 nucleotides line up with TRBD1. The CDR3 sequence is 14 residues long. Germline V gives CDR1 SGHNT, CDR2 YENEEA. Based on the CDR3 plus reference TRBV11-3 and TRBJ2-3, the full variable domain is EAGVVQSPRYKIIEKKQPVAFWCNPISGHNTLYWYLQNLGQGPELLIRYENEEAVDDSQLPKDRFSAERLKGVDSTLKIQPAELGDSAVYLCASSVDRDLDTQYFGPGTRLTVL.

The chain uses TRBV19 and TRBJ2-7; TRBD1 matches at 8 bases. The germline V gene has CDR1 LNHDA and CDR2 SQIVND (reference sequence). The CDR3 consists of 14 residues. The V and J ends lost 3 bases and 6 bases, in that order; junction bases with no gene match: 7. The CDR3 bases are TGTGCCAGTAGTATTGGGACAGGCCGCTCCGAGCAGTACTTC. Protein product: CASSIGTGRSEQYF.

The rearrangement links TRBV6-5 to TRBJ1-1; no definite D call. The germline V and J ends were trimmed by 2 bases and 5 bases, with 9 bases remaining between them. This CDR3 region has 13 residues. CDR1 is MNHEY and CDR2 is SVGAGI in the germline V gene. The CDR3 sequence: CASSYKGKTEAFF. CDR3 coding DNA: TGTGCCAGCAGTTACAAAGGGAAGACTGAAGCTTTCTTT.

The chain is built from TRBV4-3 and TRBJ1-4; D might be TRBD1 (5 bases). V lost 2 bases and J 8 bases, leaving 15 bases between the germline ends. The CDR3 contains 15 residues. Germline V gene sequence: CDR1 LGHNA, CDR2 YSLEER. Here the CDR3 reads CASSQTGRPIEKLFF. CDR3 coding DNA: TGCGCCAGCAGCCAAACAGGCCGACCCATCGAAAAACTGTTTTTT.

The rearrangement joins TRBV10-1 to TRBJ1-1, with D unresolved. This CDR3 comprises 14 residues. V dropped 4 bases and J dropped 4 bases, with 13 bases sitting between them. Germline V gives CDR1 WNHNN, CDR2 SYGVQD (reference sequence). This CDR3 reads CASSVGKGSTEAFF. DNA of the CDR3: TGCGCCAGCAGTGTTGGGAAGGGCAGCACTGAAGCTTTCTTT.

The gene calls are TRBV7-9 and TRBJ1-1; D remains ambiguous. The V gene's germline CDR1 is SEHNR and CDR2 FQNEAQ (reference sequence). The V end was cut by 8 bases, the J end by 5 bases, with 18 bases between. This CDR3 contains 14 residues. CDR3 bases: TGTGCCAGCTCCGGTAACGGGGATTGGACTGAAGCTTTCTTT. Protein: CASSGNGDWTEAFF.

There are a few counts of this clone. The rearrangement uses TRBV7-3 and TRBJ2-1, with D possibly being TRBD1 or TRBD2 (5 bases each). The germline V gene has CDR1 SGHTA and CDR2 FQGTGA. V was pared by 5 bases and J by 2 bases, with 13 bases between. The CDR3 totals 15 residues. In DNA, the CDR3 is TGTGCCAGCAGCCCCTTCCAGGGAGCCTACAATGAGCAGTTCTTC. This encodes CASSPFQGAYNEQFF.